These 3 T cell receptor beta chains were sequenced from one sample in a study of regulatory T cells in long-lasting Graves disease (dated by TCRdb to the early 2020s). The time point label on this specimen signifies: newly diagnosed GD, antithyroid drugs for less than 3 months. For both TCR sequencing and RNA sequencing, RNA was extracted from PBMCs in TRIzol. Preparation of the library involved multiplex PCR. For sequencing, an Illumina HiSeq 4000 was employed. To build TCR beta libraries, CDR3 regions were amplified by Arm-PCR using iRepertoire HTBI primers. TCRdb reprocessed the public reads (quality trimming at Q25 with fastp, clone calling with MiXCR) and kept in-frame beta chains. Each CDR3 protein appears once, grouped with its most common genes and DNA. In this sample the table shows over 500,000 distinct CDR3 sequences, 15% to 20% of which occur a single time. The top ten clones comprise 12% of the sample.

These data were likewise used in another study, on T cells in Graves' hyperthyroidism and ophthalmopathy.

The material was peripheral blood mononuclear cells (PBMCs), obtained at new diagnosis, from a patient treated with antithyroid drugs. These receptors all come from a man in his late teens or twenties with Graves disease. Donor details come from another sample of the same person, matched by shared clones.

This clonotype was observed a handful of times. The genes are TRBV6-5 and TRBJ1-5; D is ambiguous. Germline assignment: CDR1 MNHEY and CDR2 SVGAGI. Trimming shortened V by 2 bases and J by 3 bases, and 8 bases separated the two germline ends. The CDR3 runs to 14 residues. In nucleotides, the CDR3 is TGTGCCAGCAGTTACGCGGGAAACAATCAGCCCCAGCATTTT. Protein sequence: CASSYAGNNQPQHF.

This clonotype occurred many times. This chain connects TRBV27 to TRBJ2-7, with no clear D. From germline, CDR1 is MNHEY and CDR2 SMNVEV (reference sequence). Trimming took off 5 bases at V and 0 bases at J, with 14 bases between the two ends. The length of the CDR3 is 15 residues. The CDR3 here is CASSDSDRRSYEQYF. The CDR3 DNA reads as TGTGCCAGCAGTGACTCAGACCGCCGCTCCTACGAGCAGTACTTC.

V is TRBV3-1 and J is TRBJ2-2; possibly TRBD2 for D (6 bases). CDR3 length: 16 residues. Deletions cut 8 bases from V and 4 bases from J, with 20 bases between. Germline values: CDR1 LGHDT, CDR2 YNNKEL (reference sequence). The CDR3 bases are TGTGCCAGCCAAAGAGGAGGGAAAGAATTCACCGGGGAGCTGTTTTTT. Protein product: CASQRGGKEFTGELFF.